This T cell receptor (beta chain) emerged from a study of T-cell memory formation after mild COVID-19. As to this clonotype: What it recognizes is unknown.

TCRdb re-analysed the 5' RACE reads in MiXCR, keeping a single row per CDR3 protein. The profile shows roughly 250,000 distinct CDR3 sequences, about 17% of them singletons. Trimming stripped 4 bases from V and 5 bases from J, with 12 bases between. The germline V gene has CDR1 SGHRS and CDR2 YFSETQ. The CDR3 is 14 amino acids. The study's findings and limits: Researchers found some responding clones in pre-infection memory, a sign that cross-reactive memory joined. Among clones contracting day 15 to 85, CD4/CD8 was balanced, whereas later expanders leaned CD4+.

This chain joins TRBV5-1 and TRBJ2-2; D call uncertain. This clonotype was obtained from a man aged 18 to 30 who had mild COVID-19 (a few samples of this study predate the infection). Cell type and time point are not known. The material sequenced was PBMCs or a T cell subset sorted from them (not recorded which). The CDR3 sequence: CASSQLHLTGELFF. In DNA form, the CDR3 reads TGCGCCAGCAGCCAGTTACATCTGACCGGGGAGCTGTTTTTT.